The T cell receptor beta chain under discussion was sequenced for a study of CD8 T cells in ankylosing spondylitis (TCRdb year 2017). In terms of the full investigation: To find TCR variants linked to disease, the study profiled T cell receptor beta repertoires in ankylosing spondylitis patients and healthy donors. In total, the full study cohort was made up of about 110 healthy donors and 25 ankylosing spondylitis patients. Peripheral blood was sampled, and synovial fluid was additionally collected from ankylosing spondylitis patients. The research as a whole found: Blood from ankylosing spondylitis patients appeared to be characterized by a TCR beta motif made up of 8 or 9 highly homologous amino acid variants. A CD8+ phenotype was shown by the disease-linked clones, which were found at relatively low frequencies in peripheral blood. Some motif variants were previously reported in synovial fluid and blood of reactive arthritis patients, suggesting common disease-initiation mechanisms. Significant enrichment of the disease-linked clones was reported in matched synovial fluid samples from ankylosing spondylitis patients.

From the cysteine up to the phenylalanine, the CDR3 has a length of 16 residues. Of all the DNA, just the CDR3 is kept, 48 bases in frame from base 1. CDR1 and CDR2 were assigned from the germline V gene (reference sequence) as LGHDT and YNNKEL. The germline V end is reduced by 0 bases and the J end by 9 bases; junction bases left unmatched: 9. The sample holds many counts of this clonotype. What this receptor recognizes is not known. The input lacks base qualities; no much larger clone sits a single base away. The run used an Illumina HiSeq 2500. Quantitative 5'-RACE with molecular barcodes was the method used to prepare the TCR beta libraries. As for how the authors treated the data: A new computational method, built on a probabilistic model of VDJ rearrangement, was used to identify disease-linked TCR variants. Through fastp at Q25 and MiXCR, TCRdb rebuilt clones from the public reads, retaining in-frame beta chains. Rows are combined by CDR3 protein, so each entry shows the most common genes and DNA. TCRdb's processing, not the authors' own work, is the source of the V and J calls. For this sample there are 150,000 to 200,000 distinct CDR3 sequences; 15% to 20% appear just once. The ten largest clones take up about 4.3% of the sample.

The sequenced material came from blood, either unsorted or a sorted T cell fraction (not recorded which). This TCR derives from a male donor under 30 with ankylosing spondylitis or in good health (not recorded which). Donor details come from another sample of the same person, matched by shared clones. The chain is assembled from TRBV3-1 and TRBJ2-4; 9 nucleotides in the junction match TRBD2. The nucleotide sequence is TGTGCCAGCAGCCAAGAACCTCCGGGACTAGCTGGCATTCAGTACTTC. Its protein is CASSQEPPGLAGIQYF.